This note documents a single T cell receptor beta chain sequence. Antigen: not known. The data stem from a study of T-cell reconstitution after alpha-beta-depleted transplantation in children. The study's findings and limits: Two months or so post-transplant, alpha-beta T cells reportedly derived from several hundred expanded graft clones.

Library preparation (for TCRbeta) was performed with unique molecular identifiers. TCRdb re-called the PCR reads through MiXCR, storing one row per CDR3 protein. The sample includes 100,000 to 150,000 distinct CDR3 sequences, under 25% of them seen just once. This CDR3 comprises 15 residues. V lost 0 bases and J lost 10; bases outside the gene matches: 10. Germline loops: CDR1 DFQATT, CDR2 SNEGSKA (reference sequence). The rearrangement joins TRBV20-1 to TRBJ2-1; 9 bases agree with TRBD2. This clonotype was obtained from a male patient between 2 and 15 years old who had a stem cell transplant for chronic granulomatous disease, so the T cells may come from the graft donor. The material was PBMCs, mostly from graft donor cells, obtained 180 days after TCRalphabeta/CD19-depleted stem cell transplant. This chain's CDR3 is CSARDLGLASDEQFF. The CDR3, as DNA: TGCAGTGCTAGAGATCTGGGACTAGCAAGTGACGAGCAGTTCTTC.